This section outlines one T cell receptor beta chain sequence together with its context. This receptor's antigen is unknown. Base qualities are missing; no much larger clone stands one base away. Genomic DNA was isolated from the sorted cells so that the TCRbeta CDR3 region could be sequenced. The immunoSEQ Assay was used for sequencing of TCRbeta CDR3 regions. TCRdb obtained this table from immuneACCESS and retained in-frame rearrangements with V and J assigned. These tables miss some clones; where compared with another copy, unresolved V genes account for less than half of the shortfall, and the remainder is unexplained. In all, the sample holds approximately 3,000 clones, and over 60% of those were seen once. The top ten clones comprise around 23% of the sample. The trial excluded patients who had a history of autoimmune disease or were on systemic immunosuppression. In every dose cohort, peripheral blood was drawn for TCR sequencing at baseline, cycle 4 day 1, and cycle 7 day 1. The samples were taken from a phase I, first-in-human, multicenter, open-label dose-escalation trial of ivuxolimab. Adults with locally advanced or metastatic melanoma, renal cell, hepatocellular, or head and neck squamous cell carcinoma were enrolled in the trial. Before TCR sequencing, CD4+ T cells and CD8+ T cells from peripheral blood were sorted into separate populations.

These data come from a study of OX40 agonist ivuxolimab in advanced cancers. In the study overall: The costimulatory receptor OX40 (CD134) was targeted by ivuxolimab, a fully human IgG2 agonistic monoclonal antibody. Intravenous ivuxolimab was administered to patients every 2 weeks at six dose levels: 0.01, 0.1, 0.3, 1.5, 3 and 10 mg/kg. Among the roughly 50 dose-escalation patients, about 20 had hepatocellular carcinoma, 15 or so melanoma, 9 renal cell carcinoma and 9 head and neck cancer. In the dose-escalation cohort, about four fifths of patients were male, and the mean age was approximately 60 years with a range of roughly 23 to 79. Prior anti-PD-1, anti-PD-L1 or anti-CTLA-4 therapy was permitted, and 40% of dose-escalation patients had received checkpoint inhibitors. Partial responses occurred in three dose-escalation patients, of whom one had hepatocellular carcinoma and two had cutaneous melanoma. The point of sequencing TCRbeta in the periphery was to test whether ivuxolimab changed TCR sequence diversity and drove clonal T-cell expansion. The monotherapy dose-escalation portion (N ≈ 52 patients) of the phase I ivuxolimab trial is reported in the paper.

The study at large found these results: At doses from 0.1 to 3.0 mg/kg, clonal expansion was seen in both CD4+ and CD8+ blood T cells between baseline and week 6. After ivuxolimab, more expanded clones were found on average in CD8+ T cells than in CD4+ T cells. In the 0.1-3.0 mg/kg groups, partial responders had among the lowest normalized peripheral clonal expansion, particularly in CD8+ T cells. The antigen specificity of the peripheral T cells that underwent clonal expansion was not determined. Low levels of normalized T-cell clonal expansion were also shown by some nonresponding patients.

CDR1 and CDR2 are read off the germline V gene (reference sequence) as LNHDA and SQIVND. Spanning cysteine to phenylalanine, the CDR3 consists of 13 amino acids. The CDR3 DNA has 39 bases and is translated from base 1. The junction shows trimming of 5 bases on V and 7 bases on J, plus 11 bases between the germline ends. Sequenced here: CD4+ or CD8+ T cells sorted from blood, sampled in a trial of the OX40 agonist ivuxolimab. The clonotype originates from an adult with an advanced solid tumor such as melanoma, head and neck, liver or kidney cancer. The V and J segments used are TRBV19 and TRBJ2-2; TRBD1 is a weak D gene call, 6 bases matching. CDR3 reads: CASSAHRVGELFF. The bases are TGTGCCAGTAGTGCGCACAGGGTCGGGGAGCTGTTTTTT. Joined to the reference TRBV19 and TRBJ2-2 proteins, this CDR3 gives the full variable domain: DGGITQSPKYLFRKEGQNVTLSCEQNLNHDAMYWYRQDPGQGLRLIYYSQIVNDFQKGDIAEGYSVSREKKESFPLTVTSAQKNPTAFYLCASSAHRVGELFFGEGSRLTVL.